Below, 29 T cell receptor beta chains from the same sample are listed, as sequenced in a study of response to subunit inactivated influenza vaccine. Each CDR3 protein is one row after TCRdb ran MiXCR on the RT-PCR reads. The sample yields around 760,000 distinct CDR3 sequences, around 14% seen once. Sequenced material: PBMCs from blood, taken 14 to 15 days before vaccination. Receptors were obtained from a man aged 50-59 years who received an inactivated influenza vaccine.

A few counts support this clonotype. The chain links TRBV7-2 to TRBJ2-1; unclear D gene. Germline values: CDR1 SGHTA, CDR2 FQGNSA. Deletions cut 7 bases from V and 1 base from J, with 2 bases between. This CDR3 is 11 amino acids long. The chain's CDR3 is CASTSYNEQFF. DNA of the CDR3: TGTGCCAGCACTTCCTACAATGAGCAGTTCTTC.

This clonotype was seen a handful of times. This chain uses TRBV5-1 with TRBJ1-2; no clear D gene. Per germline, CDR1 SGHRS and CDR2 YFSETQ. Deletions cut 5 bases from V and 2 bases from J, with 13 bases between. The CDR3 extends over 14 amino acids. The CDR3 nucleotides read TGCGCCAGCAGGTTGACACCCTTCAACTATGGCTACACCTTC. This gives the protein CASRLTPFNYGYTF. Complete variable domain (other parts from reference TRBV5-1 and TRBJ1-2): KAGVTQTPRYLIKTRGQQVTLSCSPISGHRSVSWYQQTPGQGLQFLFEYFSETQRNKGNFPGRFSGRQFSNSRSEMNVSTLELGDSALYLCASRLTPFNYGYTFGSGTRLTVV.

The rearrangement links TRBV6-1 to TRBJ2-3, with D perhaps TRBD2 (5 bases). V dropped 1 base and J dropped 2 bases, with 7 bases sitting between them. Looked up from germline, CDR1 is MNHNS and CDR2 is SASEGT. This CDR3 contains 14 residues. CDR3: CASSEGTPTDTQYF. The CDR3 DNA reads as TGTGCCAGCAGTGAAGGGACTCCCACAGATACGCAGTATTTT.

This clonotype was observed a few times. The gene calls are TRBV3-1 and TRBJ2-3, with a tentative D call TRBD2 (6 bases). The CDR3 sequence is 16 residues long. Germline-derived CDR1 and CDR2 are LGHDT and YNNKEL (reference sequence). V lost 0 bases and J 1 base, leaving 11 bases between the germline ends. Here the CDR3 reads CASSQDAGGGTDTQYF. CDR3 DNA sequence: TGTGCCAGCAGCCAAGATGCCGGGGGAGGCACAGATACGCAGTATTTT.

This clonotype has only a few counts. This chain joins TRBV3-1 and TRBJ1-1; no clear D. The CDR3 spans 13 residues. V was cut by 3 bases and J by 6 bases, with 11 bases left in between. Germline assignment: CDR1 LGHDT and CDR2 YNNKEL (reference sequence). CDR3 in amino acids: CASSQRQGSEAFF. Here the CDR3 DNA reads TGTGCCAGCAGCCAGCGACAAGGCTCTGAAGCTTTCTTT. Together with reference TRBV3-1 and TRBJ1-1, the CDR3 gives the full variable domain: DTAVSQTPKYLVTQMGNDKSIKCEQNLGHDTMYWYKQDSKKFLKIMFSYNNKELIINETVPNRFSPKSPDKAHLNLHINSLELGDSAVYFCASSQRQGSEAFFGQGTRLTVV.

V usage is TRBV4-3 and J usage is TRBJ2-7; D is uncertain. V lost 1 base and J lost 0, with 4 bases in between. The length of the CDR3 is 13 residues. Looked up from germline, CDR1 is LGHNA and CDR2 is YSLEER. CDR3 region: CASSQGYSYEQYF. The CDR3 DNA is TGCGCCAGCAGCCAAGGCTACTCCTACGAGCAGTACTTC.

This clonotype was detected many times. The CDR3 DNA reads as TGTGCCAGCAGCCTCCTAGGGGGGGCGGGGGAGCAGTTCTTC. Translation: CASSLLGGAGEQFF. The rearrangement uses TRBV14 and TRBJ2-1; maybe TRBD2 (7 bases). Germline V CDR1 and CDR2: SGHDN, FVKESK. The CDR3 length is 14 residues. Trimming took 4 bases from V and 10 from J, leaving 17 bases between them.

This clonotype was observed a handful of times. The J gene is TRBJ1-1, the V gene TRBV12-3 or TRBV12-4, with TRBD1 matching over 7 bases. V trimming: 6 bases; J trimming: 4 bases; junction bases outside the gene matches: 5. The CDR3 runs to 13 residues. In DNA, the CDR3 is TGTGCCAGCAGAGCCCGGGACAGCACTGAAGCTTTCTTT. This translates into CASRARDSTEAFF.

The chain uses TRBV4-2 and TRBJ1-5, with 10 bases lining up with TRBD1. The V segment lost 4 bases and the J segment 4 bases; nucleotides outside the gene matches: 4. The CDR3 runs 15 residues. Germline CDR1 reads LGHNA; CDR2 reads YNFKEQ. CDR3 amino acids: CASSPWGQGNQPQHF. The CDR3 nucleotides read TGTGCCAGCAGCCCGTGGGGACAGGGGAATCAGCCCCAGCATTTT.

J is TRBJ2-3 and V is TRBV28, with 10 bases aligning to TRBD2. The junction had 10 bases not matched to a gene; V was cut back by 10 bases and J by 0 bases. The CDR3 totals 16 residues. CDR1 is MDHEN and CDR2 is SYDVKM in the germline V gene. This CDR3 is CATDPGLAVSTDTQYF. The CDR3 DNA follows: TGTGCCACAGACCCCGGACTAGCGGTTAGCACAGATACGCAGTATTTT.

The table lists this clonotype with a few counts. The chain joins TRBV20-1 to TRBJ2-1, with D tentatively TRBD2 (5 bases). Deletions cut 2 bases from V and 3 bases from J, with 14 bases between. The CDR3 loop spans 15 amino acids. The germline V gene encodes CDR1 DFQATT and CDR2 SNEGSKA (reference sequence). The CDR3 nucleotides read TGCAGTGCTAGAATTCCGCTCCGGGACTACAATGAGCAGTTCTTC. This sequence encodes CSARIPLRDYNEQFF.

The V call is TRBV15, the J call TRBJ2-7, with D possibly TRBD1 on 6 matching bases. V was shortened by 0 bases and J by 2 bases, with 8 bases between the two germline ends. The CDR3 loop spans 14 amino acids. From germline, CDR1 is LNHNV and CDR2 YYDKDF (reference sequence). CDR3 residues: CATSRDRDTYEQYF. The CDR3 nucleotides are TGTGCCACCAGCAGAGACAGGGACACCTACGAGCAGTACTTC.

V is TRBV13 and J is TRBJ2-2, with 11 nucleotides matching TRBD2. This CDR3 comprises 16 residues. The germline gives CDR1 PRHDT, CDR2 FYEKMQ (reference sequence). V gave up 4 bases and J gave up 3 bases; unmatched junction bases: 4. DNA for the CDR3: TGTGCCAGCAGCTCACGGACTAGCGGGTACACCGGGGAGCTGTTTTTT. Translated: CASSSRTSGYTGELFF.

This clonotype was observed a handful of times. Written as DNA, the CDR3 is TGTGCCATCAGTGGCCAAACCGTTGGAGGACGAGAGACCCAGTACTTC. It yields the protein CAISGQTVGGRETQYF. The rearrangement links TRBV10-3 to TRBJ2-5; maybe TRBD2 (5 bases). V lost 4 bases and J lost 4, with 19 bases in between. CDR3 size: 16 residues. Germline values: CDR1 ENHRY, CDR2 SYGVKD.

In its sample, this clonotype was seen many times. In DNA, the CDR3 is TGTGCCAGCAGCGACAGACTAGATCCCACAGATACGCAGTATTTT. It yields the protein CASSDRLDPTDTQYF. This chain connects TRBV7-9 to TRBJ2-3; D possibly corresponds to TRBD2 (6 bases). CDR1 and CDR2 from the germline V gene are SEHNR and FQNEAQ (reference sequence). The CDR3 is 15 amino acids. The V end lost 5 bases, the J end lost 2 bases, and 14 bases lay between the germline ends.

This clonotype appeared a few times. The rearrangement uses TRBV20-1 and TRBJ2-1, with D possibly called TRBD1 or TRBD2 (6 bases each). V shed 3 bases and J shed 7 bases, with 16 bases lying between them. The CDR3 consists of 14 residues. The V gene's germline CDR1 is DFQATT and CDR2 SNEGSKA (reference sequence). Here the CDR3 DNA reads TGCAGTGCTAGCCGGGGGCGCATAGGGAATGAGCAGTTCTTC. This codes for CSASRGRIGNEQFF.

The V gene is TRBV7-9, the J gene TRBJ2-2, with D possibly TRBD2 on 6 matching bases. Trimming removed 5 bases at V and 2 bases at J, with 18 bases between. Germline CDR1 SEHNR, CDR2 FQNEAQ (reference sequence). The CDR3 is 17 residues long. CDR3 protein: CASSPPGRTTNTGELFF. The CDR3 DNA is TGTGCCAGCAGCCCCCCTGGCAGGACTACCAACACCGGGGAGCTGTTTTTT.

This clonotype came up a few times. The rearrangement joins TRBV29-1 to TRBJ2-2; D may be TRBD1 (6 bases). This CDR3 has 15 residues. V lost 6 bases, J lost 1 base, and 15 bases lay in between. The germline gives CDR1 SQVTM, CDR2 ANQGSEA. The CDR3 loop reads CSVLLGTQNTGELFF. As DNA, the CDR3 is TGCAGCGTCCTCCTCGGGACACAGAACACCGGGGAGCTGTTTTTT.

This clonotype showed up many times. The rearrangement uses TRBV28 and TRBJ2-1, with D possibly matching TRBD2 (6 bases). Germline CDR1 and CDR2: MDHEN and SYDVKM. V was cut by 6 bases and J by 7 bases, with 16 bases left in between. The CDR3 sequence is 14 residues long. CDR3 DNA: TGTGCCAGCAGGACGGGACTCCGGAGAAATGAGCAGTTCTTC. Translation: CASRTGLRRNEQFF.

CDR3 region: CASSETSAGETQYF. CDR3 coding DNA: TGCGCCAGCAGCGAGACTAGTGCGGGCGAGACCCAGTACTTC. V gene TRBV5-1 combines with J gene TRBJ2-5, with a tentative D call TRBD2 (6 bases). Germline V gene data show CDR1 as SGHRS and CDR2 as YFSETQ. The V end lost 4 bases, the J end lost 5 bases, and 15 bases lay between the germline ends. The CDR3 totals 14 residues.

This chain joins TRBV25-1 and TRBJ2-3; 9 nucleotides agree with TRBD2. The CDR3 covers 13 residues. CDR1 and CDR2 (germline): MGHDK, SYGVNS. The junction had 6 bases not matched to a gene; V was cut back by 6 bases and J by 8 bases. CDR3 region: CASSRGGRGTQYF. CDR3 coding DNA: TGTGCCAGCAGCCGAGGCGGGAGGGGTACGCAGTATTTT.

V is TRBV20-1 and J is TRBJ2-6; no firm D call. The V and J ends lost 1 base and 4 bases respectively, with 8 bases between them. The CDR3 length is 14 residues. CDR1 is DFQATT, CDR2 SNEGSKA, per germline (reference sequence). The CDR3, as DNA: TGCAGTGCTAGAGGTGGGAACGGGGCCAACGTCCTGACTTTC. Translating gives CSARGGNGANVLTF.

This clonotype has more than one count but fewer than ten. V is TRBV6-1 and J is TRBJ1-1; D is uncertain. Trimming took off 7 bases at V and 0 bases at J, with 9 bases between the two ends. The CDR3 is made up of 13 amino acids. Looked up from germline, CDR1 is MNHNS and CDR2 is SASEGT. CDR3 amino acids: CASKYGVNTEAFF. In nucleotides, the CDR3 is TGTGCCAGCAAATATGGAGTGAACACTGAAGCTTTCTTT.

This clonotype was seen more than once but under ten times. The chain links TRBV9 to TRBJ1-5; D not resolved. The CDR3 loop spans 14 amino acids. Trimming removed 0 bases from V and 5 bases from J, with 9 bases in between. Germline V gene lookup returns CDR1 SGDLS and CDR2 YYNGEE. The CDR3 DNA reads TGTGCCAGCAGCGTAGAGTCGACGGATCAGCCCCAGCATTTT. Its protein is CASSVESTDQPQHF.

The V call is TRBV4-3, the J call TRBJ2-3; TRBD1 matches 9 bases. Germline V gives CDR1 LGHNA, CDR2 YSLEER. The trim removed 3 bases at V and 2 bases at J, leaving 12 bases unmatched. This CDR3 comprises 18 residues. CDR3 DNA sequence: TGCGCCAGCAGCCACGAAGCGGGACAGGGATACTTCACAGATACGCAGTATTTT. Translating gives CASSHEAGQGYFTDTQYF.

This clonotype was seen a handful of times. The chain combines TRBV15 with TRBJ1-1; D is possibly TRBD1 (5 bases). The V gene lost 0 bases and the J gene lost 3 bases, with 8 bases spanning the gap. The CDR3 contains 14 residues. CDR1 LNHNV and CDR2 YYDKDF come from the germline V gene (reference sequence). This chain's CDR3 is CATSRDGRDTEAFF. Here the CDR3 DNA reads TGTGCCACCAGCAGAGACGGCAGGGACACTGAAGCTTTCTTT.

V and J are TRBV7-6 and TRBJ2-1; D not certain. CDR1 is SGHVS, CDR2 FNYEAQ, per germline. This CDR3 has 21 residues. With 1 base removed from V and 4 bases from J, the gap between germline ends came to 29 bases. The CDR3 here is CASSLEGIDPYKPAEYNEQFF. The DNA for the CDR3 is TGTGCCAGCAGCTTAGAAGGAATAGACCCCTACAAACCCGCAGAATACAATGAGCAGTTCTTC.

The table lists this clonotype with a few counts. The chain carries TRBV29-1 and TRBJ1-5, with 10 nucleotides matching TRBD1. With V trimmed by 7 bases and J by 5 bases, 5 bases remained unmatched. This CDR3 has 13 residues. The germline CDR1 and CDR2 sequences are SQVTM and ANQGSEA. The CDR3: CSARQGAHQPQHF. CDR3 nucleotide sequence: TGCAGCGCCCGACAGGGGGCGCATCAGCCCCAGCATTTT.

The sample holds a few counts of this clonotype. The rearrangement uses TRBV20-1 and TRBJ1-6, with 10 bases identical to TRBD1. The ends lost 0 bases at V and 10 bases at J; junction bases unmatched: 9. This CDR3 region has 16 residues. CDR1 and CDR2 from the germline V gene are DFQATT and SNEGSKA (reference sequence). The CDR3 DNA reads TGCAGTGCTAGAGATCCTAGGACAGGGGGTTTGTCACCCCTCCACTTT. Translating it yields CSARDPRTGGLSPLHF.